This TCR beta chain was observed in a study of T cell responses to AZD1222 COVID-19 vaccine. Overall study findings and caveats: A reported finding is that nearly half of spike-specific TCRs target unmutated variant regions. Scientists sampled the repertoires only once the peak T cell response had passed. Vaccine-related CD4 TCRs covered spike, predominating at 160-218 and 743-854. There were mostly white British donors and more females than males, and clonal diversity was possibly underestimated.

Germline-derived CDR1 and CDR2 are MDHEN and SYDVKM. Trimming took off 8 bases at V and 5 bases at J, with 13 bases between the two ends. The CDR3 length is 12 residues. Comment on this clone: Its antigen remains unidentified.

Assay used: immunoSEQ multiplex PCR; TCRdb lists only in-frame clones, some missing. The sample has 140,000 to 150,000 clones, nearly 90% seen once. The chain combines TRBV28 with TRBJ2-7; D is perhaps TRBD2 (5 bases). The material was peripheral blood, obtained 28 days after the second dose of the MenACWY control vaccine. The receptor was derived from an adult who received the MenACWY meningococcal vaccine as a control. For the CDR3, the DNA is TGTGCCAGCTGCCTACGGGGAAACGAGCAGTACTTC. This gives the protein CASCLRGNEQYF.